Shown below are 26 T cell receptor beta chains from a single sample sequenced in a study of identical twins listed by TCRdb under 2016. The method behind the library was 5' RACE. The sample was run on an Illumina HiSeq 2000. The raw public reads went through TCRdb reprocessing: fastp at Q25, MiXCR clone calling, in-frame beta chains kept. Rows are unified per CDR3 protein, each entry keeping the most common DNA and genes. This sample comprises 1.5 million to 2 million distinct CDR3 sequences, about 30% of them detected only once. The ten top clones hold approximately 0.25% of the sample. Input material: cord blood. These TCRs come from a newborn girl in good health.

Many counts were recorded for this clonotype. The CDR3, as DNA: TGCGCCAGCAGCTTATCGGGGGCCCACGAGCAGTACTTC. It yields the protein CASSLSGAHEQYF. The V and J genes are TRBV5-1 and TRBJ2-7; D might be TRBD1 or TRBD2, each matching 6 bases. Germline V gives CDR1 SGHRS, CDR2 YFSETQ. The CDR3 spans 13 residues. The V end lost 2 bases, the J end lost 5 bases, and 11 bases lay between the germline ends.

This clonotype occurred many times. This sequence joins TRBV25-1 and TRBJ2-3; D uncertain. The germline gives CDR1 MGHDK, CDR2 SYGVNS. There are 14 residues in the CDR3. V was clipped by 8 bases and J by 2 bases, with 14 bases between them. As DNA, the CDR3 is TGTGCCAGCCGGAATACCTTACACACAGATACGCAGTATTTT. This encodes CASRNTLHTDTQYF.

This clonotype was picked up a small number of times. The chain uses TRBV20-1 and TRBJ2-7; tentative D call: TRBD1 (6 bases). Germline V CDR1 and CDR2: DFQATT, SNEGSKA (reference sequence). Between the trimmed V and J ends, which lost 6 bases and 0 bases, there was a span of 12 bases. The CDR3 runs to 13 residues. This CDR3 reads CSAVGHHSYEQYF. The CDR3 nucleotides read TGCAGTGCCGTGGGACATCACTCCTACGAGCAGTACTTC.

The chain carries TRBV18 and TRBJ1-1, with TRBD1 matching over 7 bases. CDR1 KGHSH and CDR2 LQKENI come from the germline V gene. This CDR3 is 16 amino acids long. Losses at the gene ends were 0 bases for V and 4 bases for J; bases not matched to a gene: 8. This chain's CDR3 is CASSPPGQPTGTEAFF. CDR3 coding DNA: TGTGCCAGCTCACCACCGGGACAGCCTACCGGCACTGAAGCTTTCTTT.

This clonotype was found a few times. The V gene is TRBV29-1, the J gene TRBJ1-2, with 9 bases identical to TRBD1. This CDR3 has 12 amino acids. Germline V gives CDR1 SQVTM, CDR2 ANQGSEA. V shed 5 bases and J 5 bases; nucleotides not matched to a gene: 3. CDR3 sequence (DNA): TGCAGCGTTTACGGGACAGGGTATGGCTACACCTTC. This gives the protein CSVYGTGYGYTF.

Notes on this clonotype: Just one base apart from a much larger clone, this may be a read error. The chain is built from TRBV24-1 and TRBJ2-1, with 8 bases fitting TRBD1. The CDR3 totals 15 residues. CDR1 KGHDR and CDR2 SFDVKD come from the germline V gene. CDR3 in amino acids: CATSDFRDRNNEQSF. DNA of the CDR3: TGTGCCACCAGTGATTTTAGGGACAGGAACAATGAGCAGTCCTTC.

This clonotype was seen only a few times. A read error is possible here, since a much larger clone lies one base away. The CDR3 loop is CASSPGLAGRYNEQFF. CDR3 DNA: TGTGCCAGCAGCCCGGGACTAGCGGGAAGGTACAATGAGCAGTTCTTC. The chain carries TRBV4-2 and TRBJ2-1, with 13 bases aligning to TRBD2. V was clipped by 4 bases and J by 4 bases; unmatched bases: 4. The germline gives CDR1 LGHNA, CDR2 YNFKEQ. The CDR3 is 16 amino acids.

This clonotype has only a few counts. This chain joins TRBV3-1 and TRBJ2-3; the match to TRBD2 covers 10 bases. From germline, CDR1 is LGHDT and CDR2 YNNKEL (reference sequence). V shed 0 bases, J shed 4 bases, and the junction held 10 bases outside the gene matches. CDR3 length equals 18 residues. As DNA, the CDR3 is TGTGCCAGCAGCCAAGATGCCCTAGCGGGGGCCCCCGCAGATACGCAGTATTTT. This translates into CASSQDALAGAPADTQYF.

The chain has TRBV20-1 and TRBJ1-5; a possible D gene is TRBD1 (6 bases). Germline lookup yields CDR1 DFQATT and CDR2 SNEGSKA (reference sequence). This CDR3 contains 13 residues. The germline V and J ends were trimmed by 6 bases and 5 bases, with 14 bases remaining between them. The CDR3 DNA follows: TGCAGTGCCCTCCGGACAGATTATCAGCCCCAGCATTTT. The encoded protein is CSALRTDYQPQHF.

The rearrangement links TRBV20-1 to TRBJ2-2, with 8 nucleotides matching TRBD1. The germline CDR1 and CDR2 sequences are DFQATT and SNEGSKA (reference sequence). This CDR3 region has 16 residues. The V gene end was trimmed by 3 bases and the J gene end by 1 base; junction bases not matched to a gene: 7. The CDR3 DNA is TGCAGTGCTAGGGGAGTTGGGACAGGGAACACCGGGGAGCTGTTTTTT. It translates to CSARGVGTGNTGELFF.

This sequence joins TRBV13 and TRBJ1-1, with a weak D call TRBD1 (6 bases). This CDR3 is 15 amino acids long. Trimming stripped 1 base from V and 5 bases from J, with 14 bases between. The germline gives CDR1 PRHDT, CDR2 FYEKMQ (reference sequence). The DNA for the CDR3 is TGTGCCAGCAGCTTAGACAGGGATTTTGGGACTGAAGCTTTCTTT. Translating it yields CASSLDRDFGTEAFF.

This clonotype has a handful of counts. J is TRBJ2-7 and V is TRBV28; a weak D match, TRBD1 (5 bases). The CDR3 length is 15 residues. The germline V and J ends were trimmed by 4 bases and 0 bases, with 13 bases remaining between them. CDR1 is MDHEN, CDR2 SYDVKM, per germline. The CDR3 reads CASSSYQGYSYEQYF. The CDR3 region has the DNA TGTGCCAGCAGTTCTTATCAGGGATACTCCTACGAGCAGTACTTC.

This clonotype has only a few counts. V is TRBV18 and J is TRBJ1-4; maybe TRBD1 (5 bases). This CDR3 is 21 amino acids long. V was shortened by 4 bases and J by 7 bases, with 34 bases between the two germline ends. The germline gives CDR1 KGHSH, CDR2 LQKENI. CDR3 sequence (DNA): TGTGCCAGCTCACTCGCCGGCACCTACAGGCCACTCGACAACCCAATTGAAAAACTGTTTTTT. It codes for CASSLAGTYRPLDNPIEKLFF.

The chain uses TRBV5-1 and TRBJ2-3, with TRBD2 matching 11 bases. Germline CDR1 and CDR2: SGHRS and YFSETQ. Losses at the gene ends were 4 bases for V and 0 bases for J; bases not matched to a gene: 7. This CDR3 is built from 17 residues. The CDR3 sequence is CASSQRLAGYSTDTQYF. Written as DNA, the CDR3 is TGCGCCAGCAGCCAGAGACTAGCGGGGTACAGCACAGATACGCAGTATTTT.

This clonotype has only a few counts. Written as DNA, the CDR3 is TGTGCCAGCAGTAAAGAGCGGGGGGGAGATACGCAGTATTTT. Protein sequence: CASSKERGGDTQYF. This chain connects TRBV4-2 to TRBJ2-3; 10 nucleotides line up with TRBD2. The length of the CDR3 is 14 residues. The ends lost 6 bases at V and 5 bases at J; junction bases unmatched: 5. The germline V gene has CDR1 LGHNA and CDR2 YNFKEQ.

The chain carries TRBV6-6 and TRBJ2-4; 9 nucleotides match TRBD1. The J call may be faulty, since TRBJ2-7 better matches the DNA end. This CDR3 comprises 14 residues. Germline V gene lookup returns CDR1 MNHNY and CDR2 SVGAGI (reference sequence). The CDR3 DNA follows: TGTGCCAGCAGTTACCGGGACAGGGCCCACGAGCAGTACTTC. Translated, it gives CASSYRDRAHEQYF.

This chain links TRBV6-5 with TRBJ1-1, with TRBD1 matching 9 bases. The CDR3 sequence is 15 residues long. The J segment lost 1 base and the V segment lost 6 bases, leaving 6 bases of the junction unmatched. Germline V gene lookup returns CDR1 MNHEY and CDR2 SVGAGI. In DNA form, the CDR3 reads TGTGCCAGCAGGTACGACAGGGGGGGGAACACTGAAGCTTTCTTT. Translating it yields CASRYDRGGNTEAFF.

This chain connects TRBV6-6 to TRBJ2-4, with 7 bases identical to TRBD1. This CDR3 comprises 15 residues. The V gene's germline CDR1 is MNHNY and CDR2 SVGAGI (reference sequence). V was pared by 5 bases and J by 1 base, with 5 bases of the junction left unmatched. This CDR3 reads CASSPGTAAKNIQYF. CDR3 DNA sequence: TGTGCCAGCAGTCCCGGGACAGCCGCCAAAAACATTCAGTACTTC.

V and J are TRBV12-3 or TRBV12-4 and TRBJ2-3; TRBD2 aligns across 11 bases. V dropped 5 bases and J dropped 1; count of bases not matched to a gene: 8. The CDR3 spans 17 residues. The CDR3, as DNA: TGTGCCAGCAGTCCGATACTAGCGGGAGACGGCACAGATACGCAGTATTTT. Its translation is CASSPILAGDGTDTQYF.

Comments on this clonotype: A much more abundant neighbour one base away suggests this may be a read error. The genes are TRBV9 and TRBJ2-1; D assignment may be TRBD1 or TRBD2 (6 bases each). V was trimmed by 1 base and J by 13 bases, leaving 18 bases between them. The germline V gene encodes CDR1 SGDLS and CDR2 YYNGEE. The CDR3 covers 14 residues. The CDR3 nucleotides read TGTGCCAGCAGCGTAAACGGGGGACAAGAGACCCAGTTCTTC. Translating it yields CASSVNGGQETQFF.

The chain links TRBV20-1 to TRBJ2-7; D is unclear. Germline V gene data show CDR1 as DFQATT and CDR2 as SNEGSKA (reference sequence). Between the trimmed V and J ends, which lost 6 bases and 9 bases, there was a span of 21 bases. This CDR3 region has 13 residues. The CDR3 here is CSAIHSTEHGQYF. The CDR3 DNA reads as TGCAGTGCAATACATTCAACAGAGCACGGGCAGTACTTC.

The rearrangement joins TRBV12-3 or TRBV12-4 to TRBJ2-3; 7 bases are shared with TRBD2. The CDR3 covers 12 residues. The J segment lost 10 bases and the V segment lost 5 bases, leaving 6 bases of the junction unmatched. CDR3: CASSPGLPAQYF. The CDR3, as DNA: TGTGCCAGCAGTCCGGGACTACCTGCGCAGTATTTT.

This clonotype was picked up one time. Written as DNA, the CDR3 is TGTGCCAGCACCCGGGTGGACAGGGACGAGCAGTACTTC. This codes for CASTRVDRDEQYF. The chain uses TRBV12-3 or TRBV12-4 and TRBJ2-7; 8 nucleotides line up with TRBD1. CDR3 length: 13 amino acids. V lost 7 bases, J lost 5 bases, and 7 bases stayed unmatched.

V is TRBV7-9 and J is TRBJ1-2; 8 nucleotides match TRBD1. V was pared by 7 bases and J by 1 base, with 5 bases of the junction left unmatched. Germline CDR1 and CDR2: SEHNR and FQNEAQ (reference sequence). There are 14 residues in the CDR3. As DNA, the CDR3 is TGTGCCAGCAAGATGACAGGGGTTAACTATGGCTACACCTTC. Protein sequence: CASKMTGVNYGYTF.

This clonotype came up a few times. The chain combines TRBV4-1 with TRBJ1-4; D is unresolved. V shed 4 bases and J shed 8 bases, with 11 bases lying between them. Germline loops: CDR1 MGHRA, CDR2 YSYEKL. There are 13 residues in the CDR3. This CDR3 is CASSLLRREKLFF. In DNA form, the CDR3 reads TGCGCCAGCAGCCTCCTTAGACGGGAAAAACTGTTTTTT.

This rearrangement joins TRBV24-1 to TRBJ2-5; D call uncertain. This CDR3 is built from 13 residues. V lost 4 bases to trimming and J lost 11 bases, with 16 bases between them. Germline CDR1 reads KGHDR; CDR2 reads SFDVKD. CDR3 region: CATSDRLRNEQYF. The CDR3 region has the DNA TGTGCCACCAGTGACAGACTGCGGAATGAGCAGTACTTC.